The 3 T cell receptor beta chains listed next were all sequenced from one sample in a study of PD-1 blockade in classical Hodgkin lymphoma. Using immunoSEQ multiplex PCR, the repertoire was profiled, and TCRdb retains in-frame clones only, with some absent. The sample contains roughly 40,000 clones, about 90% of which appear only once. Each of the patients experienced relapse following autologous stem cell transplantation, and their brentuximab vedotin exposure differed. The material was peripheral blood mononuclear cells (PBMCs), obtained at baseline. These receptors were obtained from a human donor with classical Hodgkin lymphoma.

This sequence joins TRBV27 and TRBJ2-5, with D tentatively TRBD1 (6 bases). CDR1 is MNHEY and CDR2 is SMNVEV in the germline V gene (reference sequence). Trimming removed 4 bases at V and 4 bases at J, with 16 bases between. The CDR3 has 15 amino acids. The DNA of the CDR3 is TGTGCCAGCAGTTCGATCACAGGGCTGCCAGAGACCCAGTACTTC. Protein: CASSSITGLPETQYF.

The sample holds one count of this clone. The V call is TRBV15, the J call TRBJ2-1; D is undetermined. V was trimmed by 0 bases and J by 7 bases, leaving 7 bases between them. CDR1 LNHNV and CDR2 YYDKDF come from the germline V gene (reference sequence). The CDR3 runs 13 residues. The CDR3 DNA reads TGTGCCACCAGCAGAGATCGAGGTAATGAGCAGTTCTTC. This sequence encodes CATSRDRGNEQFF.

The rearrangement uses TRBV9 and TRBJ2-2; a possible D gene is TRBD1 (7 bases). Germline CDR1 is SGDLS and CDR2 is YYNGEE. The V end was cut by 0 bases, the J end by 6 bases, with 12 bases between. The CDR3 extends over 15 amino acids. The CDR3 sequence: CASSVVQGGAGELFF. The CDR3 DNA reads as TGTGCCAGCAGCGTAGTCCAGGGGGGAGCCGGGGAGCTGTTTTTT.